This entry concerns a single TCR beta chain. Its antigen is unidentified. The V end lost 1 base, the J end lost 7 bases, and 11 bases lay between the germline ends. This CDR3 contains 14 residues. CDR1 and CDR2 (germline): MDHEN, SYDVKM. This specimen comes from a study of OX40 agonist ivuxolimab in advanced cancers. Study results and caveats: Dose levels from 0.1 to 3.0 mg/kg saw CD4+ and CD8+ blood T cells expand clonally by week 6.

The protocol was immunoSEQ multiplex PCR, while the TCRdb copy is restricted to in-frame clones and leaves out a portion. The sample has 70,000 or so clones; 87% are singletons. The sequencing used CD4+ or CD8+ T cells sorted from blood, collected in a trial of the OX40 agonist ivuxolimab. The receptor was isolated from an adult with an advanced solid tumor such as melanoma, head and neck, liver or kidney cancer. The chain links TRBV28 to TRBJ2-1; D gene unclear. The CDR3 is CASSLSDRRNEQFF. The CDR3 nucleotides are TGTGCCAGCAGTTTATCCGACCGGAGAAATGAGCAGTTCTTC.